This T cell receptor (beta chain) was found in a study of blood T cell repertoires in COVID-19. Study summary: Samples of COVID-19 (acute and convalescent) were obtained from the United States, Italy and Spain.

V was pared by 6 bases and J by 4 bases, with 6 bases of the junction left unmatched. The CDR3 length is 13 residues. Germline V lookup: CDR1 GTSNPN, CDR2 SVGIG (reference sequence). Profiling relied on immunoSEQ multiplex PCR, and the TCRdb table lists in-frame clones only, not all of them. This table holds about 230,000 clones, more than 65% found once. The sequenced sample was peripheral blood. The V call is TRBV30, the J call TRBJ1-3; 7 bases match TRBD1. This clonotype was obtained from a woman older than 75 with acute or convalescent COVID-19. CDR3 sequence: CACDRVEGNTIYF. In nucleotides, the CDR3 is TGTGCCTGCGACAGGGTGGAAGGAAACACCATATATTTT.